Listed below are T cell receptor beta chains from one sample, sequenced in a study of T cells in Graves' hyperthyroidism and ophthalmopathy. TCRdb re-called the multiplex PCR reads with MiXCR, one entry per CDR3 protein. The sample has roughly 290,000 distinct CDR3 sequences, about 13% seen once. Input material: blood. Every receptor here comes from a middle-aged woman with Graves' hyperthyroidism. The CDR3 runs from the conserved cysteine through the conserved F or W. Fields, in order: CDR3 length, clone size, V gene, J gene, D gene, CDR3 protein, CDR3 DNA. D genes are given only for firm matches. Size tells how often a clone was seen (once, few, many) or the class of an expanded clone, and some rows leave it out.

>13|many|TRBV20-1|TRBJ2-5|-
CSAQKPPEETQYF
TGCAGTGCCCAAAAACCACCGGAAGAGACCCAGTACTTC
>12|few|TRBV20-1|TRBJ2-1|-
CSARAGAGEQFF
TGCAGTGCTAGAGCGGGAGCGGGTGAGCAGTTCTTC
>16|-|TRBV27|TRBJ2-1|TRBD2
CASTSGRAMDYNEQFF
TGTGCCAGTACTAGCGGGAGGGCCATGGACTACAATGAGCAGTTCTTC
>16|-|TRBV5-4|TRBJ2-7|TRBD2
CASSLTGVAGSYEQYF
TGTGCCAGCAGCTTGACCGGGGTAGCGGGTTCCTACGAGCAGTACTTC
>13|many|TRBV27|TRBJ2-1|TRBD1
CASSLLGGDEQFF
TGTGCCAGCAGTTTATTAGGGGGCGATGAGCAGTTCTTC
>14|few|TRBV19|TRBJ1-1|-
CASSGRTKNTEAFF
TGTGCCAGTAGTGGCCGGACAAAAAACACTGAAGCTTTCTTT
>13|many|TRBV27|TRBJ1-2|-
CASSPTVLYGYTF
TGTGCCAGCAGTCCGACAGTCCTCTATGGCTACACCTTC
>15|many|TRBV7-9|TRBJ2-7|-
CASSYPRGEYDEQYF
TGTGCCAGCAGCTACCCTCGCGGGGAGTACGACGAGCAGTACTTC
>17|many|TRBV3-1|TRBJ1-6|TRBD1
CASSQGRQGSYNSPLHF
TGTGCCAGCAGCCAAGGGAGACAGGGATCCTATAATTCACCCCTCCACTTT
>18|-|TRBV4-1|TRBJ2-1|-
CASSPHPKRALAYNEQFF
TGCGCCAGCAGCCCGCATCCTAAGCGGGCCCTCGCCTACAATGAGCAGTTCTTC
>15|-|TRBV10-2|TRBJ1-5|TRBD1
CASSGTGEGNQPQHF
TGCGCCAGCAGTGGGACAGGGGAGGGCAATCAGCCCCAGCATTTT
>14|-|TRBV7-9|TRBJ2-4|TRBD1
CASSLVGTGDIQYF
TGTGCCAGCAGCTTAGTGGGGACAGGGGACATTCAGTACTTC
>14|many|TRBV5-1|TRBJ1-1|TRBD1
CASSYGTANTEAFF
TGCGCCAGCAGCTACGGGACAGCCAACACTGAAGCTTTCTTT
>15|many|TRBV12-3/TRBV12-4|TRBJ1-5|-
CASSLNRRGNQPQHF
TGTGCCAGCAGTTTGAACAGGCGGGGAAATCAGCCCCAGCATTTT
>19|once|TRBV6-5|TRBJ1-6|-
CASSYSGFRSSSYNSPLHF
TGTGCCAGCAGTTACTCGGGATTTCGTTCTTCCTCCTATAATTCACCCCTCCACTTT
>15|-|TRBV6-1|TRBJ2-7|TRBD2
CASHRGRAENYEQYF
TGTGCCAGCCATCGCGGGAGGGCCGAAAATTACGAGCAGTACTTC
>13|-|TRBV7-6|TRBJ1-4|TRBD1
CASSWDRGEKLFF
TGTGCCAGCAGCTGGGACAGGGGTGAAAAACTGTTTTTT
>15|many|TRBV7-2|TRBJ2-7|TRBD2
CASTLAGFSSYEQYF
TGTGCCAGCACCTTAGCGGGATTTTCTTCCTACGAGCAGTACTTC
>15|many|TRBV5-1|TRBJ1-2|TRBD1
CASSPRQGAGYGYTF
TGCGCCAGCAGCCCAAGACAGGGGGCTGGATATGGCTACACCTTC
>16|few|TRBV30|TRBJ2-7|TRBD2
CAWNAGLAGAAYEQYF
TGTGCCTGGAACGCGGGACTAGCGGGGGCAGCCTACGAGCAGTACTTC